This T cell receptor (beta chain) was identified during a study of CXCR3-negative and CXCR3-positive naive CD8 T cells. 5' RACE that incorporated UMI labels was used to prepare the TRB cDNA libraries. TCRdb re-analyzed the 5' RACE reads; it lists each CDR3 protein once, without DNA. The table lists some 130,000 distinct CDR3 sequences. The CDR3 covers 14 residues. Per the germline V gene, CDR1 is SGHDN and CDR2 is FVKESK. Material for sequencing was naive CXCR3- CD8+ T cells from blood. As to subset: CD45RO-CCR7+CD27+CD95- naive CD8+ T cells lacking CXCR3 (TNR3-). The chain combines TRBV14 with TRBJ2-7; TCRdb lists TRBD2, though no DNA is available to test this call. This TCR was sampled from a human donor in good health. Some clones in this sample may be carry-over from other donors' samples. CDR3 amino acids: CASSRLAGLYEQYF. Full variable domain (rest looked up from reference TRBV14 and TRBJ2-7): EAGVTQFPSHSVIEKGQTVTLRCDPISGHDNLYWYRRVMGKEIKFLLHFVKESKQDESGMPNNRFLAERTGGTYSTLKVQPAELEDSGVYFCASSRLAGLYEQYFGPGTRLTVT.